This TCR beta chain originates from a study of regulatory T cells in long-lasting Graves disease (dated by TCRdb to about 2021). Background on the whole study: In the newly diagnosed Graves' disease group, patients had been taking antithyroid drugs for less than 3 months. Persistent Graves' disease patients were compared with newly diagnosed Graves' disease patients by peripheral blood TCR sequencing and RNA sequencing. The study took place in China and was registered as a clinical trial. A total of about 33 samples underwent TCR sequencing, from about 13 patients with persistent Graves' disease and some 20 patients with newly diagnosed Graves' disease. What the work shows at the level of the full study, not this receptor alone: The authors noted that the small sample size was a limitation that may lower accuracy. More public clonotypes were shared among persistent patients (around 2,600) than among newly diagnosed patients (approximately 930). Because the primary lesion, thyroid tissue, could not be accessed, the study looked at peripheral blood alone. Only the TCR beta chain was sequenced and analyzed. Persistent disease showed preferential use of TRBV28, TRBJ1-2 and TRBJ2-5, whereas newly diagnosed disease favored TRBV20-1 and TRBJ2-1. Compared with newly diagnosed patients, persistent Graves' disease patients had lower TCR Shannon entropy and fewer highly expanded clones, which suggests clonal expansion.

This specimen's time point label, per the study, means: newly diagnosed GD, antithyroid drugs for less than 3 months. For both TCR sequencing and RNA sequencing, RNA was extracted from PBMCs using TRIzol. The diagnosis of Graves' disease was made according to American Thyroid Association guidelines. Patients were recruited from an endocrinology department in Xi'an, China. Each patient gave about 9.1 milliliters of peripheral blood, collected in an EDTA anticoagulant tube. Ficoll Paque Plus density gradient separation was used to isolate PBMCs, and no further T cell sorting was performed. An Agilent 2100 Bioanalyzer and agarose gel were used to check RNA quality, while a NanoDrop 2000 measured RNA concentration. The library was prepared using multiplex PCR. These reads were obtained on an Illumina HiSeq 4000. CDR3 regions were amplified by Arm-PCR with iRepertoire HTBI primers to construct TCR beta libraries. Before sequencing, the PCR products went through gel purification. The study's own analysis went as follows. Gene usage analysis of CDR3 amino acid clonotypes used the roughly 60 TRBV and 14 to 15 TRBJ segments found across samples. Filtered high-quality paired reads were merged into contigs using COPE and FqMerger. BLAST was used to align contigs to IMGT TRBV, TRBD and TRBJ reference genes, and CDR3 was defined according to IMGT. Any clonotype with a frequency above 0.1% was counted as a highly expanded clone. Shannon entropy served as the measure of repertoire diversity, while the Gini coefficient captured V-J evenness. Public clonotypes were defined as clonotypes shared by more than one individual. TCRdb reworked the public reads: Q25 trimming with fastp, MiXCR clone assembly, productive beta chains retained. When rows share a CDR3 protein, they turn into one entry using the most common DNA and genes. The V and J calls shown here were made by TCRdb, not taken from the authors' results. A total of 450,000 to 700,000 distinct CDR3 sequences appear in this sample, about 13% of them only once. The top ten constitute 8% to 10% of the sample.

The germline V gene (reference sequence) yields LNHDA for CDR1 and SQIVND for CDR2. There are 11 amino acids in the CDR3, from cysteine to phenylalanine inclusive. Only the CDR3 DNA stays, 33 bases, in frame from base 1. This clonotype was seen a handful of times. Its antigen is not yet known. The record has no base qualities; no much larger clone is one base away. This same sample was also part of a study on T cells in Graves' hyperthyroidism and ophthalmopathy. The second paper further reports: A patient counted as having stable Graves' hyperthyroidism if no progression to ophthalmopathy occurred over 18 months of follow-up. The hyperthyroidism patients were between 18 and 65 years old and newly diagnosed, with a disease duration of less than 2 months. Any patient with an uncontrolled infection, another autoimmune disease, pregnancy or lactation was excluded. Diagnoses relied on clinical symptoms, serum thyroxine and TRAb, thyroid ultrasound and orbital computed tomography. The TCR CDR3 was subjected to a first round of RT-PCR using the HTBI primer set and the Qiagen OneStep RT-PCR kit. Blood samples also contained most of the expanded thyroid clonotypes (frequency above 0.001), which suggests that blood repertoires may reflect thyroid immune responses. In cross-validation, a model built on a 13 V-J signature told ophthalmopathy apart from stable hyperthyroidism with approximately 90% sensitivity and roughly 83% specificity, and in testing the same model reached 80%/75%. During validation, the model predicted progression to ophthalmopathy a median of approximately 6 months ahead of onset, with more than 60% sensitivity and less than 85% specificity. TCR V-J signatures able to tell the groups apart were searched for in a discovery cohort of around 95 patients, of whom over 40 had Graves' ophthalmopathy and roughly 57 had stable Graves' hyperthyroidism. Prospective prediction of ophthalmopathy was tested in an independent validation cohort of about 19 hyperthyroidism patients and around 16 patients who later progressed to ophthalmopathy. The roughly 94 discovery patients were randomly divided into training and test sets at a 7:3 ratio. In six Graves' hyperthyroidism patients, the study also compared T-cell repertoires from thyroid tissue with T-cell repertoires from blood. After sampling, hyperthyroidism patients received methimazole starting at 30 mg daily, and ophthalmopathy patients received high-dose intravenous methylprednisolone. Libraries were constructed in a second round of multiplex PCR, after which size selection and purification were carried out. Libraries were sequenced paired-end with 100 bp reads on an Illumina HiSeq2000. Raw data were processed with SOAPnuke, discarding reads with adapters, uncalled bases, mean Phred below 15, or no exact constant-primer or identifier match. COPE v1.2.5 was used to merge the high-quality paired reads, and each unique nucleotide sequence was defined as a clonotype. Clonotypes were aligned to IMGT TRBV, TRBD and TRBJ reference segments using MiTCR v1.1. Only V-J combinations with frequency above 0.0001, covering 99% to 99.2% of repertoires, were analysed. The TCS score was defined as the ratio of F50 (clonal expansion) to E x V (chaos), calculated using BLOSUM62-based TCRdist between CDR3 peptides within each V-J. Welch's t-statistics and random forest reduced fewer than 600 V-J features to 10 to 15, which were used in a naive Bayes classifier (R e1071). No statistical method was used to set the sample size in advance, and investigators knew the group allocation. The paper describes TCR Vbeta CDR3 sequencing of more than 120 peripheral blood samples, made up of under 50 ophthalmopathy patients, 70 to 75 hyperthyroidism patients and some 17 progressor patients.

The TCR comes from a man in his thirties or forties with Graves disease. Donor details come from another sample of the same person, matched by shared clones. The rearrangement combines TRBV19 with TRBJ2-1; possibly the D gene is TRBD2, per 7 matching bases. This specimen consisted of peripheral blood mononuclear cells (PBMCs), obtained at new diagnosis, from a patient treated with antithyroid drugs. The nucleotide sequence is TGTGCGACGGGGGGCGCTCCGCCGCAGTTCTTC. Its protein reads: CATGGAPPQFF.